This T cell receptor (beta chain) came from a study of T cell changes during pregnancy in multiple sclerosis. Produced via immunoSEQ multiplex PCR; TCRdb's table is partial and in-frame only. The repertoire holds roughly 49,000 clones, with over 85% as singletons. Trimming removed 6 bases at V and 4 bases at J, with 15 bases between. The CDR3 loop spans 14 amino acids. Germline-derived CDR1 and CDR2 are MDHEN and SYDVKM. The source of this sequence is a female donor with multiple sclerosis, enrolled in a pregnancy study. This specimen consisted of CD8+ T cells from peripheral blood mononuclear cells, obtained after pregnancy. The rearrangement uses TRBV28 and TRBJ1-1; no firm D call. The CDR3 DNA reads TGTGCCAGCAGCCCCGTTCGGGGTGGCACTGAAGCTTTCTTT. It translates to CASSPVRGGTEAFF.